The clone carrying this T cell receptor (beta chain) was counted between two and nine times. Its specificity is not known. The junction had 15 bases not matched to a gene; V was cut back by 7 bases and J by 4 bases. CDR1 is SQVTM and CDR2 is ANQGSEA in the germline V gene. The CDR3 is 16 amino acids. Sequencing targeted expressed TCRB transcripts, as all isolated RNA had been reverse transcribed. The data were produced by immunoSEQ multiplex PCR, yet TCRdb's version contains in-frame clones alone and is incomplete. The sample records hundreds of thousands of clones, more than 13% being singletons. This sample was taken from a study of beta chain features in type 1 diabetes. General study findings and limits: Significant though moderate, a shortening of TCRB CDR3s appeared in all four CD4+ subsets of Type 1 diabetes patients.

This chain connects TRBV29-1 to TRBJ2-2; 7 bases fit TRBD2. This sequence was found in a man younger than 30 with type 1 diabetes. The sequenced sample was naive CD4+ T cells from blood. CDR3 sequence (DNA): TGCAGCGCTGCGGTTAGCGGGCTATTGGGCACCGGGGAGCTGTTTTTT. Protein sequence: CSAAVSGLLGTGELFF.